These T cell receptor beta chains were read from a single sample in a study of blood T cells in healthy people across ages. A single record per CDR3 protein comes from TCRdb applying MiXCR to the 5' RACE reads. The table includes fewer than 2,000,000 distinct CDR3 sequences, about 35% detected once. Material for sequencing was blood. The origin of the receptors is a woman in her thirties in good health. The CDR3 runs from the conserved cysteine through the conserved F or W. A D gene is named only where the DNA matches it firmly. The size entry is marked missing in some rows and otherwise reads once, few, many or a size class.

size	D	V	length	J	CDR3	DNA
.	.	TRBV6-6	13	TRBJ1-5	CAGRQEENQPQHF	TGTGCCGGCCGACAGGAAGAGAATCAGCCCCAGCATTTT
few	TRBD1	TRBV20-1	14	TRBJ2-5	CSASAGTGEETQYF	TGCAGTGCTAGCGCTGGGACAGGGGAAGAGACCCAGTACTTC
few	TRBD2	TRBV4-1	14	TRBJ2-2	CASSQDGGDGELFF	TGCGCCAGCAGCCAAGATGGGGGGGATGGGGAGCTGTTTTTT
few	.	TRBV7-6	15	TRBJ2-7	CASSLGEGATYEQYF	TGTGCCAGCAGCCTGGGAGAGGGAGCAACCTACGAGCAGTACTTC
.	.	TRBV6-5	13	TRBJ2-1	CASSYLRDGEQFF	TGTGCCAGCAGTTACCTCAGGGACGGTGAGCAGTTCTTC
many	TRBD2	TRBV29-1	13	TRBJ2-3	CSVEAGGIDTQYF	TGCAGCGTTGAGGCCGGGGGGATTGATACGCAGTATTTT
.	TRBD2	TRBV7-2	15	TRBJ2-7	CASSLTGWGGPQQYF	TGTGCCAGCAGCCTGACTGGATGGGGAGGGCCCCAGCAGTACTTC
many	TRBD1	TRBV20-1	15	TRBJ2-1	CSAASRDRFYNEQFF	TGCAGTGCGGCTAGCCGGGACAGATTTTACAATGAGCAGTTCTTC
.	TRBD2	TRBV5-1	16	TRBJ2-1	CASSPSLAGLYNEQFF	TGCGCCAGCAGCCCGAGCCTAGCGGGGCTTTACAATGAGCAGTTCTTC
.	.	TRBV3-1	14	TRBJ2-1	CASSQDGWHDEQFF	TGTGCCAGCAGCCAAGACGGATGGCACGATGAGCAGTTCTTC
few	TRBD1	TRBV24-1	15	TRBJ2-1	CATSDPGTAYNEQFF	TGTGCCACCAGTGACCCCGGGACAGCTTACAATGAGCAGTTCTTC
.	TRBD2	TRBV6-5	15	TRBJ2-7	CASTHGLAGANEQYF	TGTGCCAGCACCCACGGGTTAGCGGGAGCGAACGAGCAGTACTTC
.	.	TRBV6-6	11	TRBJ2-1	CASRVGDEQFF	TGTGCCAGCAGGGTTGGGGATGAGCAGTTCTTC